Listed below are T cell receptor beta chains from one sample, sequenced in a study of blood T cell repertoires in COVID-19. The method was immunoSEQ multiplex PCR; TCRdb's version includes in-frame clones alone and lacks a portion of them. The sample holds some 43,000 clones, more than 75% seen once. The specimen sequenced was peripheral blood. The receptors were gathered from a man in his fifties with active or convalescent COVID-19. CDR3s include the opening cysteine and the closing phenylalanine or tryptophan. Each record gives: J gene, clone size, V gene, D gene, CDR3 protein, CDR3 DNA. D genes are given only for firm matches. Clone size is stated in some rows and not others, as once, few, many or a class when expanded.

TRBJ1-5 | - | TRBV27 | TRBD1 | CASRPGTETRPQHF | TGTGCCAGCAGACCCGGGACAGAGACACGGCCCCAGCATTTT
TRBJ1-4 | - | TRBV2 | - | CASSGGSTNEKLFF | TGTGCCAGCAGTGGGGGCAGTACGAATGAAAAACTGTTTTTT
TRBJ1-3 | once | TRBV5-5 | - | CASSLRDNSGNTIYF | TGTGCCAGCAGCTTGAGAGATAACTCTGGAAACACCATATATTTT
TRBJ1-1 | - | TRBV7-8 | - | CASSIDRNTEAFF | TGTGCCAGCAGCATCGACAGGAACACTGAAGCTTTCTTT
TRBJ1-2 | - | TRBV15 | - | CATSPEGTLNYGYTF | TGTGCCACCAGCCCCGAGGGAACCCTTAACTATGGCTACACCTTC
TRBJ1-1 | - | TRBV3-1/TRBV3-2 | TRBD1 | CASSPRGRGAEAFF | TGTGCCAGCAGCCCCAGGGGGCGCGGGGCTGAAGCTTTCTTT
TRBJ1-2 | - | TRBV12-3/TRBV12-4 | - | CASSFSRNYGYTF | TGTGCCAGCAGTTTTTCCAGAAACTATGGCTACACCTTC
TRBJ2-7 | medium-sized | TRBV27 | - | CASSPRGGLYEQYF | TGTGCCAGCAGCCCCCGCGGGGGCCTCTACGAGCAGTACTTC
TRBJ2-1 | - | TRBV29-1 | TRBD1 | CSVARQGGPNEQFF | TGCAGCGTTGCGAGACAGGGGGGCCCAAATGAGCAGTTCTTC
TRBJ1-2 | - | TRBV6-5 | - | CASRRSQERGYTF | TGTGCCAGCAGACGATCCCAGGAACGCGGCTACACCTTC
TRBJ1-2 | - | TRBV2 | TRBD1 | CASSEAGQGRGYTF | TGTGCCAGCAGTGAAGCAGGACAGGGTAGAGGCTACACCTTC
TRBJ2-2 | - | TRBV24-1 | - | CATSDTGANTGELFF | TGTGCCACCAGTGATACGGGGGCGAACACCGGGGAGCTGTTTTTT
TRBJ1-1 | few | TRBV29-1 | - | CSVAQNTEAFF | TGCAGCGTTGCCCAGAACACTGAAGCTTTCTTT
TRBJ1-3 | - | TRBV6-5 | - | CASRLGRGSGNTIYF | TGTGCCAGCAGGTTAGGAAGGGGCTCTGGAAACACCATATATTTT
TRBJ1-1 | - | TRBV7-9 | - | CASSSRTQNAEAFF | TGTGCCAGCAGCTCAAGAACACAGAACGCTGAAGCTTTCTTT
TRBJ2-5 | once | TRBV19 | TRBD1 | CASSFVGTGVMETQYF | TGTGCCAGTAGCTTCGTGGGGACAGGGGTTATGGAGACCCAGTACTTC
TRBJ2-5 | few | TRBV5-1 | - | CASSLAMETQYF | TGCGCCAGCAGCTTGGCCATGGAGACCCAGTACTTC
TRBJ2-5 | - | TRBV5-4 | - | CASSPARVGNLKTQYF | TGTGCCAGCAGCCCAGCGAGGGTGGGGAATCTGAAGACCCAGTACTTC
TRBJ1-6 | few | TRBV9 | - | CASSVGDRIYNSPLHF | TGTGCCAGCAGCGTAGGAGACAGGATCTATAATTCACCCCTCCACTTT
TRBJ1-2 | - | TRBV2 | - | CASSARGFDYGYTF | TGTGCCAGCAGTGCCAGGGGCTTTGACTATGGCTACACCTTC
TRBJ1-3 | - | TRBV6-1 | - | CASSERANTIYF | TGTGCCAGCAGTGAGCGGGCGAACACCATATATTTT
TRBJ2-3 | once | TRBV19 | TRBD1 | CASSVQGARTDTQYF | TGTGCCAGTAGTGTACAGGGGGCGCGGACAGATACGCAGTATTTT
TRBJ2-7 | - | TRBV6-2/TRBV6-3 | - | CASSYSIGSSYEQYF | TGTGCCAGCAGTTACTCGATTGGCAGCTCCTACGAGCAGTACTTC
TRBJ2-3 | - | TRBV4-1 | - | CASSQAQGRDTQYF | TGCGCCAGCAGCCAAGCCCAGGGGCGGGATACGCAGTATTTT
TRBJ1-1 | - | TRBV5-4 | TRBD1 | CASSKGQSNTEAFF | TGTGCCAGCAGCAAGGGACAGTCGAACACTGAAGCTTTCTTT
TRBJ2-6 | - | TRBV6-5 | - | CASSWGSRVGANVLTF | TGTGCCAGCAGTTGGGGTAGCAGGGTCGGGGCCAACGTCCTGACTTTC
TRBJ1-1 | - | TRBV3-1/TRBV3-2 | - | CASSPSGQMNTEAFF | TGTGCCAGCAGCCCTTCGGGACAAATGAACACTGAAGCTTTCTTT
TRBJ1-1 | few | TRBV4-1 | - | CASSQGPVTMNTEAFF | TGCGCCAGCAGCCAAGGGCCAGTTACCATGAACACTGAAGCTTTCTTT
TRBJ1-2 | once | TRBV28 | TRBD1 | CASRTGGGGYTF | TGTGCCAGCAGAACAGGGGGGGGAGGCTACACCTTC
TRBJ1-2 | - | TRBV28 | - | CATRDRDISNYGYTF | TGTGCCACCCGAGACCGGGACATCAGTAACTATGGCTACACCTTC
TRBJ2-3 | few | TRBV7-9 | - | CASSFDKSTDTQYF | TGTGCCAGCAGCTTTGACAAAAGCACAGATACGCAGTATTTT
TRBJ2-1 | once | TRBV11-1 | TRBD1 | CASSLVFGTGKSEQFF | TGTGCCAGCAGCTTAGTTTTCGGGACAGGGAAGAGTGAGCAGTTCTTC
TRBJ1-6 | - | TRBV6-5 | TRBD1 | CASRPGQGYNSPLHF | TGTGCCAGCAGACCAGGACAGGGGTATAATTCACCCCTCCACTTT
TRBJ1-5 | - | TRBV18 | - | CASSPTPTVYSNQPQHF | TGTGCCAGCTCACCGACCCCGACAGTTTATAGCAATCAGCCCCAGCATTTT
TRBJ2-7 | few | TRBV12-5 | - | CASGFPRGGEAYEQYF | TGTGCTAGTGGTTTCCCGAGGGGAGGCGAAGCCTACGAGCAGTACTTC
TRBJ1-1 | - | TRBV7-9 | TRBD1 | CASSQGAGIVAFF | TGTGCCAGCAGCCAGGGGGCAGGGATTGTTGCTTTCTTT
TRBJ1-1 | - | TRBV30 | TRBD1 | CAWGTGFNTEAFF | TGTGCCTGGGGGACAGGCTTTAACACTGAAGCTTTCTTT
TRBJ1-5 | - | TRBV28 | - | CASNFGGDVGNQPQHF | TGTGCCAGCAATTTTGGGGGGGATGTGGGCAATCAGCCCCAGCATTTT
TRBJ1-1 | - | TRBV6-5 | TRBD1 | CASLNRDRASEAFF | TGTGCCAGCCTAAACCGGGACAGGGCTTCGGAAGCTTTCTTT
TRBJ2-2 | - | TRBV10-3 | - | CATQSGGNTGELFF | TGTGCCACCCAGTCCGGAGGGAACACCGGGGAGCTGTTTTTT
TRBJ1-2 | - | TRBV7-9 | - | CASSSYGGPRGAYGYTF | TGTGCCAGCAGCTCCTATGGGGGCCCCCGCGGAGCCTATGGCTACACCTTC
TRBJ2-7 | - | TRBV30 | - | CAWSPGYQEYF | TGTGCCTGGAGTCCAGGATACCAGGAGTACTTC